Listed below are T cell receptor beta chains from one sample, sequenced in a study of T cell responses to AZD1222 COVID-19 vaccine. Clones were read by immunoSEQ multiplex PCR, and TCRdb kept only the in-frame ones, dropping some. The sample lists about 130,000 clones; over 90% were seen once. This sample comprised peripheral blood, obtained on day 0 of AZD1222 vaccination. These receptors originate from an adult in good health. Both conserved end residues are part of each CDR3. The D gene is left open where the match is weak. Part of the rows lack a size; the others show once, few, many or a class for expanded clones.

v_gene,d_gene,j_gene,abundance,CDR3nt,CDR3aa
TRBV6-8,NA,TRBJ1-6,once,TGTGCCAGTTATACAGGGATTTTTCAAATGGATTCACCCCTCCACTTT,CASYTGIFQMDSPLHF
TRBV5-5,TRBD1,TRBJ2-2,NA,TGTGCCAGCAGCCCGAGGACAGGGGGAGACACCGGGGAGCTGTTTTTT,CASSPRTGGDTGELFF
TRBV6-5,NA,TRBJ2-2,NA,TGTGCCAGCAGTTACCAGGAGGGTGGGGCCGGGGAGCTGTTTTTT,CASSYQEGGAGELFF
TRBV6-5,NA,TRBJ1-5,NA,TGTGCCAGCAGTTACAGGGGCGGGAGTCAGCCCCAGCATTTT,CASSYRGGSQPQHF
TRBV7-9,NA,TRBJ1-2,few,TGTGCCAGCAGCCCCAAGGGTATCGGCGGTATCTATGGCTACACCTTC,CASSPKGIGGIYGYTF
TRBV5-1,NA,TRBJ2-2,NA,TGCGCCAGCAGCTTTAAGAACACCGGGGAGCTGTTTTTT,CASSFKNTGELFF
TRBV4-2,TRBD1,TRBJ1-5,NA,TGTGCCAGCAGCCAATTCGCAGGGGGCGGAGGTCAGCCCCAGCATTTT,CASSQFAGGGGQPQHF
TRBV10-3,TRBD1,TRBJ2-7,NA,TGTGCCATCAAGAGGGAAGGACAGGGCTCAATCTACGAGCAGTACTTC,CAIKREGQGSIYEQYF
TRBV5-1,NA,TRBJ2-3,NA,TGCGCCAGCAGCTTGGTTCCACCCACAGATACGCAGTATTTT,CASSLVPPTDTQYF
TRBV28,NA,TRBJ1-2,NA,TGTGCCAGCAGTTATGGGGGGATCTATGGCTACACCTTC,CASSYGGIYGYTF
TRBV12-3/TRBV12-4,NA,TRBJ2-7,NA,TGTGCCAGCAGTCCAGAGGGAACAGTGGGTCGGTACTTC,CASSPEGTVGRYF
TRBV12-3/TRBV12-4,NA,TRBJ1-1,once,TGTGCCAGCAGTTTGGCCGACGGCGAAGCTTTCTTT,CASSLADGEAFF
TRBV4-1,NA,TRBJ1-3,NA,TGCGCCAGCAGCCAAGTTTTTGGAAACACCATATATTTT,CASSQVFGNTIYF
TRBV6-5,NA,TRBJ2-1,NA,TGTGCCAGCAGTTACTCAGGGCCCCCGGGTGATGAGCAGTTCTTC,CASSYSGPPGDEQFF
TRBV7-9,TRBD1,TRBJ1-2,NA,TGTGCCAGCAGCACCGGGGGACAGGGGGCGCGTGGCTACACCTTC,CASSTGGQGARGYTF
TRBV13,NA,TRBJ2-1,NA,TGTGCCAGCAGCTCTCCCCCGGGCCCTCGGGTCGATGAGCAGTTCTTC,CASSSPPGPRVDEQFF
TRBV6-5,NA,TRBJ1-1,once,TGTGCCAGCAGTTACCTGGCAGGGGATATCACTGAAGCTTTCTTT,CASSYLAGDITEAFF
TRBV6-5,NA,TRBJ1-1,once,TGTGCCAGCAGTTACTCGCGCTCGAGGGACACTGAAGCTTTCTTT,CASSYSRSRDTEAFF
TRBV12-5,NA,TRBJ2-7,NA,TGTGCTAGTGGTTTGGAGCAGGGCTCCTACGAGCAGTACTTC,CASGLEQGSYEQYF
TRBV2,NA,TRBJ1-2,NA,TGTGCCAGCAGTGGTCTCAATCTGGGAAACTATGGCTACACCTTC,CASSGLNLGNYGYTF
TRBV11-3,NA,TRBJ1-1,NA,TGTGCCAGCAGCTTACAAGGAGGGGGCACTGAAGCTTTCTTT,CASSLQGGGTEAFF
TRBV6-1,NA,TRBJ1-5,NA,TGTGCCAGCAGTGAGGGGGAGGGGCATCAGCCCCAGCATTTT,CASSEGEGHQPQHF
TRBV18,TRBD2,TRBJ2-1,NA,TGTGCCAGCTCACCTTTCCAGACTAGCGGGGGGTCCTACAATGAGCAGTTCTTC,CASSPFQTSGGSYNEQFF
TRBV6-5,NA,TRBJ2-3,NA,TGTGCCTTACTCTTAACTACAGATACGCAGTATTTT,CALLLTTDTQYF
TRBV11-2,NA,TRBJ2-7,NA,TGTGCCAGTGGGGGAACCTACGAGCAGTACTTC,CASGGTYEQYF
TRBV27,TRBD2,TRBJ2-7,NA,TGTGCCAGCAGTTCCTTAGCGGGGGGCTCCTACGAGCAGTACTTC,CASSSLAGGSYEQYF
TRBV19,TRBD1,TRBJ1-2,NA,TGTGCCACCCAGGACAGGGGTGGCTACACCTTC,CATQDRGGYTF
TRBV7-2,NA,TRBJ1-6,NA,TGTGCCAGCAGCTCATATAACTATAATTCACCCCTCCACTTT,CASSSYNYNSPLHF
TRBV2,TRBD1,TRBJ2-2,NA,TGTGCCAGCAGAACAGGGGCGAACACCGGGGAGCTGTTTTTT,CASRTGANTGELFF
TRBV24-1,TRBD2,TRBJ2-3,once,TGTGCCACCAGTGAAGGGACTAGCGTCACAGATACGCAGTATTTT,CATSEGTSVTDTQYF
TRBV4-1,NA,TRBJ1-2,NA,TGCGCCAGCAGCCAAGTCGGGGGGGCCGCGCCCTATGGCTACACCTTC,CASSQVGGAAPYGYTF
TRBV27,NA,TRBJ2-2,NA,TGTGCCAGCAGCTTCACAGGGATAGGCACCGGGGAGCTGTTTTTT,CASSFTGIGTGELFF
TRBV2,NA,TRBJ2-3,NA,TGTGCCAGCAGTGTGGTCGGCCCCACAGATACGCAGTATTTT,CASSVVGPTDTQYF
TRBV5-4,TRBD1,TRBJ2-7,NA,TGTGCCAGCAGCATATACGGACAGGTCCACGAGCAGTACTTC,CASSIYGQVHEQYF
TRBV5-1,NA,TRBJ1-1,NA,TGCGCCAGCAGCCCTGGACAAGGGAACACTGAAGCTTTCTTT,CASSPGQGNTEAFF
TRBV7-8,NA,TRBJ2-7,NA,TGTGCCAGCAGCATATGGACGGACTCCTACGAGCAGTACTTC,CASSIWTDSYEQYF
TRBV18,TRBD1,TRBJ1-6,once,TGTGCCAGCTCACCTGACAGGGCCGAGGCCCCTTCACCCCTCCACTTT,CASSPDRAEAPSPLHF
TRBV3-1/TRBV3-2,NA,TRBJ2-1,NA,TGTGCCAGCAGCCAAGGTCCACTAGGCGGCGAGCAGTTCTTC,CASSQGPLGGEQFF
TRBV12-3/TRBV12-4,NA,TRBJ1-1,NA,TGTGCCAGCAGTAGGGGTGCTGAAGCTTTCTTT,CASSRGAEAFF
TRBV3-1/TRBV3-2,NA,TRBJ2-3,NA,TGTGCCAGCAGCCATCGGTCTAGCACAGATACGCAGTATTTT,CASSHRSSTDTQYF
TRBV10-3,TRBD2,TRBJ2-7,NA,TGTGCCATCAGTGAGTCTAGGGCCGGGGGGAACTACGAGCAGTACTTC,CAISESRAGGNYEQYF
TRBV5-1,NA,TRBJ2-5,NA,TGCGCCAGCAGCTTGATTCTCGCCCAGGGGGAGACCCAGTACTTC,CASSLILAQGETQYF
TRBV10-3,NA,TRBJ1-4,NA,TGTGCCATCAGTGAGTTTGCTGCAACTAATGAAAAACTGTTTTTT,CAISEFAATNEKLFF
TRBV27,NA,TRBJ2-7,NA,TGTGCCAGCAGTTTCGGGTTTTCCTACGAGCAGTACTTC,CASSFGFSYEQYF
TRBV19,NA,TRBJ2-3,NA,TGTGCCAGTAGTCCCCGCGGGGATACGCAGTATTTT,CASSPRGDTQYF
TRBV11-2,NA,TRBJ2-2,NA,TGTGCCAGCAGCTTAGGGAACTGGGACTCGAACACCGGGGAGCTGTTTTTT,CASSLGNWDSNTGELFF
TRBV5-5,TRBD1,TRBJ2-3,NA,TGTGCCAGCAGCTTCAGAGGGGGCGTCACAGATACGCAGTATTTT,CASSFRGGVTDTQYF
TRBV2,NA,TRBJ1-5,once,TGTGCCAGCAGCTCCTGGCAGGGGTCGGGTCAGCCCCAGCATTTT,CASSSWQGSGQPQHF
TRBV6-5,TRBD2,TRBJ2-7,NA,TGTGCCAGCAGGTGGGCGGGGGGTCTCGACGAGCAGTACTTC,CASRWAGGLDEQYF
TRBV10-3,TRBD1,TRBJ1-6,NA,TGTGCCATCAGTGCAAGGGACAGGGGGACTTCACCCCTCCACTTT,CAISARDRGTSPLHF
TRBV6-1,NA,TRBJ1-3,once,TGTGCCAGCAGTGAGCGACAGTTCTCTGGAAACACCATATATTTT,CASSERQFSGNTIYF
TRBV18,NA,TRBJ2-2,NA,TGTGCCACCACCCGGACAGCTGGCGGGGAGCTGTTTTTT,CATTRTAGGELFF
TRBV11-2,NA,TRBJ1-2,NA,TGTGCCAGCAGCTTGGGGAGGGAGGGAAACTATGGCTACACCTTC,CASSLGREGNYGYTF
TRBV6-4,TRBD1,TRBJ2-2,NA,TGTGCCAGCAGTGTAAGGACAGGTACGAACACCGGGGAGCTGTTTTTT,CASSVRTGTNTGELFF
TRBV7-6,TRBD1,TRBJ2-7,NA,TGTGCCAGCAGCTTAAAAACAGGGGACTACGAGCAGTACTTC,CASSLKTGDYEQYF